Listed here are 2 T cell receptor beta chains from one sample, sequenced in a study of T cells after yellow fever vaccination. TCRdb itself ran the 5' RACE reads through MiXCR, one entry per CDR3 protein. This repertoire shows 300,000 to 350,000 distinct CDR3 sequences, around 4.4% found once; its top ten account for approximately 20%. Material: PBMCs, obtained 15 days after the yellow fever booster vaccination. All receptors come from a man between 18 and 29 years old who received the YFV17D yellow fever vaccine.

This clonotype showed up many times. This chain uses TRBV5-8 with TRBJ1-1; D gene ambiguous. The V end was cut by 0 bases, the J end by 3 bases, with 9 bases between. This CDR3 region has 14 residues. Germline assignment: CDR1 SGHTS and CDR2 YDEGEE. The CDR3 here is CASSLVPVYTEAFF. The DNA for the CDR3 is TGTGCCAGCAGCTTGGTGCCAGTTTACACTGAAGCTTTCTTT.

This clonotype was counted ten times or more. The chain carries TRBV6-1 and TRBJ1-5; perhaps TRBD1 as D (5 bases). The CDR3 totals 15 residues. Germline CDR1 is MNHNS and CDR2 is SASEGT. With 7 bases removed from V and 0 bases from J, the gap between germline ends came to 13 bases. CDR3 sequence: CASTRGADSNQPQHF. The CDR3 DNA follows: TGTGCCAGCACCCGTGGGGCGGATAGCAATCAGCCCCAGCATTTT.